The T cell receptor (beta chain) under discussion was sequenced for a study of cytomegalovirus exposure and HLA in healthy donors. Broader study findings: CMV serostatus alone was available as immune exposure information. Later work associated roughly 17,000 TCR beta sequences with HLA alleles at 0.05 false discovery rate. Presence/absence analyses supposed approximately even sequencing depth among donors. There were several of the most significant clusters that appeared linked to common viral pathogens in a later analysis.

V lost 5 bases and J 4 bases, leaving 18 bases between the germline ends. The germline gives CDR1 SGHVS, CDR2 FQNEAQ. This CDR3 is built from 16 residues. The PCR had 60 Vbeta and 13 Jbeta primers. TCRdb's copy holds only in-frame clones and misses some; the assay was immunoSEQ multiplex PCR. The data show approximately 110,000 clones, 70% to 75% seen once. Remarks on this clone: What it binds is not known.

V usage is TRBV7-8 and J usage is TRBJ1-5; the D gene is possibly TRBD1 (5 bases). The specimen was PBMCs. This clonotype originated in a middle-aged woman in good health and CMV-seronegative. CDR3 sequence: CASSRRGGTINQPQHF. The CDR3 DNA reads as TGTGCCAGCAGCCGCCGGGGGGGAACCATAAATCAGCCCCAGCATTTT.